A selection of T cell receptor beta chains follows, all from one sample in a study of T cell responses to AZD1222 COVID-19 vaccine. TCRdb's table, derived via immunoSEQ multiplex PCR, lists solely in-frame clones and lacks some. The sample lists about 56,000 clones, approximately 85% occurring once. Here the sequenced sample was peripheral blood, taken on day 0 of AZD1222 vaccination. The receptors shown here come from an adult in good health. Both conserved end residues are part of each CDR3. The D gene is left open where the match is weak. Expanded clones are given a class, and other clones once, few, many or no size at all.

CDR3 length: 16
J gene: TRBJ1-5
clone size: NA
D gene: NA
V gene: TRBV3-1/TRBV3-2
CDR3 protein: CASSQGNPPQGQPQHF
CDR3 DNA: TGTGCCAGCAGCCAAGGTAATCCCCCACAAGGGCAGCCCCAGCATTTT

CDR3 length: 13
J gene: TRBJ1-2
clone size: NA
D gene: NA
V gene: TRBV11-2
CDR3 protein: CASSAIFDYGYTF
CDR3 DNA: TGTGCCAGCAGCGCCATATTCGACTATGGCTACACCTTC

CDR3 length: 14
J gene: TRBJ1-2
clone size: NA
D gene: NA
V gene: TRBV4-2
CDR3 protein: CASSQIGGPYGYTF
CDR3 DNA: TGTGCCAGCAGCCAGATCGGTGGACCCTATGGCTACACCTTC

CDR3 length: 11
J gene: TRBJ2-1
clone size: NA
D gene: NA
V gene: TRBV10-2
CDR3 protein: CASSEIDEQFF
CDR3 DNA: TGCGCCAGCAGTGAAATCGATGAGCAGTTCTTC

CDR3 length: 14
J gene: TRBJ2-2
clone size: NA
D gene: NA
V gene: TRBV5-6
CDR3 protein: CASSLGTGTGELFF
CDR3 DNA: TGTGCCAGCAGCTTGGGTACGGGCACCGGGGAGCTGTTTTTT

CDR3 length: 13
J gene: TRBJ2-3
clone size: NA
D gene: NA
V gene: TRBV5-1
CDR3 protein: CATTSVRGDTQYF
CDR3 DNA: TGCGCCACCACGTCGGTCCGGGGAGATACGCAGTATTTT

CDR3 length: 15
J gene: TRBJ2-1
clone size: NA
D gene: NA
V gene: TRBV7-6
CDR3 protein: CASSPDPGSYNEQFF
CDR3 DNA: TGTGCCAGCAGTCCTGATCCAGGCTCCTACAATGAGCAGTTCTTC

CDR3 length: 17
J gene: TRBJ1-4
clone size: NA
D gene: NA
V gene: TRBV10-1
CDR3 protein: CASSVLPRGATNEKLFF
CDR3 DNA: TGCGCCAGCAGTGTTTTACCCCGAGGGGCAACTAATGAAAAACTGTTTTTT

CDR3 length: 13
J gene: TRBJ2-5
clone size: NA
D gene: NA
V gene: TRBV10-3
CDR3 protein: CAISGGDQETQYF
CDR3 DNA: TGTGCCATCAGTGGGGGGGATCAAGAGACCCAGTACTTC

CDR3 length: 15
J gene: TRBJ1-4
clone size: few
D gene: NA
V gene: TRBV4-1
CDR3 protein: CASSPRARGNEKLFF
CDR3 DNA: TGCGCCAGCAGCCCCCGGGCGCGGGGCAATGAAAAACTGTTTTTT

CDR3 length: 13
J gene: TRBJ2-5
clone size: once
D gene: NA
V gene: TRBV11-2
CDR3 protein: CASSPSGGETQYF
CDR3 DNA: TGTGCCAGCAGCCCTAGTGGCGGAGAGACCCAGTACTTC

CDR3 length: 12
J gene: TRBJ2-7
clone size: once
D gene: NA
V gene: TRBV5-4
CDR3 protein: CASSSTGPEQYF
CDR3 DNA: TGTGCCAGCAGCTCGACCGGACCGGAGCAGTACTTC

CDR3 length: 13
J gene: TRBJ1-1
clone size: NA
D gene: NA
V gene: TRBV5-4
CDR3 protein: CASSLEPNTEAFF
CDR3 DNA: TGTGCCAGCAGCTTGGAACCGAACACTGAAGCTTTCTTT

CDR3 length: 14
J gene: TRBJ1-5
clone size: NA
D gene: NA
V gene: TRBV2
CDR3 protein: CASSVGGPSQPQHF
CDR3 DNA: TGTGCCAGCAGTGTTGGGGGCCCCAGTCAGCCCCAGCATTTT

CDR3 length: 18
J gene: TRBJ2-3
clone size: few
D gene: TRBD2
V gene: TRBV10-2
CDR3 protein: CASRTIALAGGPPDTQYF
CDR3 DNA: TGCGCCAGCAGAACCATCGCACTAGCGGGGGGGCCCCCAGATACGCAGTATTTT

CDR3 length: 20
J gene: TRBJ2-1
clone size: NA
D gene: NA
V gene: TRBV23-1
CDR3 protein: CASNNYQAGDRGRGNNEQFF
CDR3 DNA: TGCGCCAGCAACAATTACCAAGCAGGGGATAGAGGTAGGGGGAACAATGAGCAGTTCTTC

CDR3 length: 16
J gene: TRBJ1-4
clone size: NA
D gene: NA
V gene: TRBV5-1
CDR3 protein: CASSQWGTLGQEKLFF
CDR3 DNA: TGCGCCAGCAGCCAGTGGGGCACCCTGGGGCAAGAAAAACTGTTTTTT

CDR3 length: 15
J gene: TRBJ2-7
clone size: NA
D gene: NA
V gene: TRBV7-3
CDR3 protein: CASSLFLVGPYEQYF
CDR3 DNA: TGTGCCAGCAGCTTATTTTTAGTAGGACCCTACGAGCAGTACTTC

CDR3 length: 16
J gene: TRBJ2-5
clone size: NA
D gene: NA
V gene: TRBV11-2
CDR3 protein: CASSLDGLQFQETQYF
CDR3 DNA: TGTGCCAGCAGCTTAGATGGGTTACAGTTCCAAGAGACCCAGTACTTC

CDR3 length: 12
J gene: TRBJ2-7
clone size: NA
D gene: TRBD1
V gene: TRBV28
CDR3 protein: CASSLGTGSRYF
CDR3 DNA: TGTGCCAGCAGCCTCGGGACAGGGAGTAGGTACTTC

CDR3 length: 15
J gene: TRBJ2-7
clone size: NA
D gene: NA
V gene: TRBV28
CDR3 protein: CASSLIKTGDYEQYF
CDR3 DNA: TGTGCCAGCAGTTTAATAAAGACAGGAGACTACGAGCAGTACTTC

CDR3 length: 13
J gene: TRBJ2-7
clone size: NA
D gene: TRBD1
V gene: TRBV7-9
CDR3 protein: CASSSGDRDEQYF
CDR3 DNA: TGTGCCAGCAGCTCAGGGGACAGGGACGAGCAGTACTTC

CDR3 length: 13
J gene: TRBJ1-4
clone size: NA
D gene: NA
V gene: TRBV12-3/TRBV12-4
CDR3 protein: CASSYRVIEKLFF
CDR3 DNA: TGTGCCAGCAGTTACAGGGTAATTGAAAAACTGTTTTTT

CDR3 length: 13
J gene: TRBJ1-2
clone size: NA
D gene: NA
V gene: TRBV6-5
CDR3 protein: CASSYDGTYGYTF
CDR3 DNA: TGTGCCAGCAGTTACGATGGCACCTATGGCTACACCTTC

CDR3 length: 12
J gene: TRBJ2-5
clone size: NA
D gene: NA
V gene: TRBV29-1
CDR3 protein: CSVETSQETQYF
CDR3 DNA: TGCAGCGTCGAGACTAGTCAAGAGACCCAGTACTTC

CDR3 length: 14
J gene: TRBJ2-5
clone size: NA
D gene: TRBD2
V gene: TRBV19
CDR3 protein: CASRSGREWETQYF
CDR3 DNA: TGTGCCAGTAGATCAGGGAGGGAATGGGAGACCCAGTACTTC

CDR3 length: 14
J gene: TRBJ2-2
clone size: NA
D gene: NA
V gene: TRBV2
CDR3 protein: CASQMGLNTGELFF
CDR3 DNA: TGTGCCAGTCAGATGGGGCTAAACACCGGGGAGCTGTTTTTT

CDR3 length: 15
J gene: TRBJ1-2
clone size: NA
D gene: TRBD1
V gene: TRBV2
CDR3 protein: CASSETGTGGPSYTF
CDR3 DNA: TGTGCCAGCAGTGAAACCGGGACAGGGGGCCCCTCCTACACCTTC

CDR3 length: 12
J gene: TRBJ1-2
clone size: NA
D gene: TRBD1
V gene: TRBV28
CDR3 protein: CASRGQFYGYTF
CDR3 DNA: TGTGCCAGCAGGGGACAGTTCTATGGCTACACCTTC